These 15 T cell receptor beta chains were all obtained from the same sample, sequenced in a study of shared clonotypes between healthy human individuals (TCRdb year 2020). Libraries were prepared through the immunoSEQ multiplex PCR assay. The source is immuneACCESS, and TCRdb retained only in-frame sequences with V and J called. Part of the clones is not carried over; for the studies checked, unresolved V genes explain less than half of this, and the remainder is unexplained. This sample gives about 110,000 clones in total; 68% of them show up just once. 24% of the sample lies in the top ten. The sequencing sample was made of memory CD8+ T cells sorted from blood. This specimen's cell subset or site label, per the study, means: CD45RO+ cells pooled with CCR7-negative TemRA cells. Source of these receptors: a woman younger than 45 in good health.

CDR3 sequence reads: CAWSWVNTEAFF. The CDR3 DNA reads as TGTGCCTGGAGTTGGGTGAACACTGAAGCTTTCTTT. The genes are TRBV30 and TRBJ1-1; unclear D gene. Between the trimmed V and J ends, which lost 2 bases and 0 bases, there was a span of 4 bases. CDR1 and CDR2 (germline): GTSNPN, SVGIG (reference sequence). CDR3 length: 12 amino acids. Drawing the rest from reference TRBV30 and TRBJ1-1, the complete variable domain is SQTIHQWPATLVQPVGSPLSLECTVEGTSNPNLYWYRQAAGRGLQLLFYSVGIGQISSEVPQNLSASRPQDRQFILSSKKLLLSDSGFYLCAWSWVNTEAFFGQGTRLTVV.

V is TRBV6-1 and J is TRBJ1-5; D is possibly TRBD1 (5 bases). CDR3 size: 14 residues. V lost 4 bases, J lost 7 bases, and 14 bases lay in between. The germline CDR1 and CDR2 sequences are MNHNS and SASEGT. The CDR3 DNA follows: TGTGCCAGCAGTGCAGGGCAGGAAGGCCAGCCCCAGCATTTT. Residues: CASSAGQEGQPQHF.

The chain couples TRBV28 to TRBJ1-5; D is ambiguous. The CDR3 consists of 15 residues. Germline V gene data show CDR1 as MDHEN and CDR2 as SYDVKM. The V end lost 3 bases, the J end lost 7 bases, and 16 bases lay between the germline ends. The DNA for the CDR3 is TGTGCCAGCAGTTTGTTGCCCGGTGGAAAGCAGCCCCAGCATTTT. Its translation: CASSLLPGGKQPQHF.

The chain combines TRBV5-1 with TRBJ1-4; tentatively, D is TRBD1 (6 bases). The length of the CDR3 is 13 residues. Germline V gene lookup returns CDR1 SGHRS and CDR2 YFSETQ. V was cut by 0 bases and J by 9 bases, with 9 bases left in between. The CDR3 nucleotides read TGCGCCAGCAGCTTGGACAGGGTTAAAAAACTGTTTTTT. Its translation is CASSLDRVKKLFF.

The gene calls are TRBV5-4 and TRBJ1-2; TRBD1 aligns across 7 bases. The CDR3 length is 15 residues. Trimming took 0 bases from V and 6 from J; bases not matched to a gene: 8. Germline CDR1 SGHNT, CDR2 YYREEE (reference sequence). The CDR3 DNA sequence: TGTGCCAGCAGCTTGGGAGCGGTACAGGGGAATGGCTACACCTTC. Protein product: CASSLGAVQGNGYTF.

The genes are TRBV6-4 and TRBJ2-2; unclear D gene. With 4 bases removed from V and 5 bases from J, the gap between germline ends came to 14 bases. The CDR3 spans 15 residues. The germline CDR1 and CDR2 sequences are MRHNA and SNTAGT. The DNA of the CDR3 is TGTGCCAGCAGTGTCCAGGACGCCCAAACCGGGGAGCTGTTTTTT. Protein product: CASSVQDAQTGELFF.

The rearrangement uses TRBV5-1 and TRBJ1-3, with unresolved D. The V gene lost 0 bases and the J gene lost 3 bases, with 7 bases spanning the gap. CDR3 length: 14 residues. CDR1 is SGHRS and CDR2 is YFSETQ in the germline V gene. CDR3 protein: CASSLDGRGNTIYF. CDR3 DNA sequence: TGCGCCAGCAGCTTGGATGGACGTGGAAACACCATATATTTT.

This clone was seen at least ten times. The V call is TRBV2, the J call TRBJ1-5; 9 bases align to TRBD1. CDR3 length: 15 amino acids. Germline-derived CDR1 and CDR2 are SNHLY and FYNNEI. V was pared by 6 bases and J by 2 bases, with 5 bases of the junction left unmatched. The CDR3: CASRGTGNGNQPQHF. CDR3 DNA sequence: TGTGCCAGCAGAGGGACAGGGAACGGCAATCAGCCCCAGCATTTT.

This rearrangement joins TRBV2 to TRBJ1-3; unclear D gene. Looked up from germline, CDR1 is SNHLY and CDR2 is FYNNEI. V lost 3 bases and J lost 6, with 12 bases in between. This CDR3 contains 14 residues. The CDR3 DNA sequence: TGTGCCAGCAGTGAGCCCGGGTTTCAAAACACCATATATTTT. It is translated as CASSEPGFQNTIYF.

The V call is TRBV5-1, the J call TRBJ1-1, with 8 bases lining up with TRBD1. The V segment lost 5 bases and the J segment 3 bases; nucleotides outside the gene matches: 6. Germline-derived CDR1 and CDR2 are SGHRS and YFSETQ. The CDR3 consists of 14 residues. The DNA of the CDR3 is TGCGCCAGCAGGCAGGGGGCGGAAGACACTGAAGCTTTCTTT. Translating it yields CASRQGAEDTEAFF.

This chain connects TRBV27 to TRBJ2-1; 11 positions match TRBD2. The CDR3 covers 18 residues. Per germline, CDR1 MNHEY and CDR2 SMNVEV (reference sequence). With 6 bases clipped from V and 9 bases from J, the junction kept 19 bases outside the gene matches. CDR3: CASSPLGIAGGPEGEQFF. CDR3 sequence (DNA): TGTGCCAGCAGCCCTTTGGGGATAGCGGGAGGGCCGGAGGGTGAGCAGTTCTTC.

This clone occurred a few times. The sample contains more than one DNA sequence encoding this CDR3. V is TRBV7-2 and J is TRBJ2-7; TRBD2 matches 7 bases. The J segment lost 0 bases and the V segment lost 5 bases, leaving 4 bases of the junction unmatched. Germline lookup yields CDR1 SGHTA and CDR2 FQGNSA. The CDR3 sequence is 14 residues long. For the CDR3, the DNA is TGTGCCAGCAGCCCTCAGCGGGACTCCTACGAGCAGTACTTC. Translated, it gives CASSPQRDSYEQYF.

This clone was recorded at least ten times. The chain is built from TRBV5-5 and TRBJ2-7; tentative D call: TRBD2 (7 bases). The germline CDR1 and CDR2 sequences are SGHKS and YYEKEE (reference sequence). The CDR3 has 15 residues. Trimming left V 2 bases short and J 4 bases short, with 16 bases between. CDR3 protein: CASSFFGGLGYEQYF. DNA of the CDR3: TGTGCCAGCAGCTTTTTCGGGGGGCTGGGATACGAGCAGTACTTC.

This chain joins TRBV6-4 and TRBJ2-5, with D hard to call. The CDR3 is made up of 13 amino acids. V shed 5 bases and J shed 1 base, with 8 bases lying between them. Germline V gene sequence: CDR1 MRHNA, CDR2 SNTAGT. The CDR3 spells CASSSQAQETQYF. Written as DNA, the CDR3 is TGTGCCAGCAGTTCCCAGGCCCAAGAGACCCAGTACTTC.

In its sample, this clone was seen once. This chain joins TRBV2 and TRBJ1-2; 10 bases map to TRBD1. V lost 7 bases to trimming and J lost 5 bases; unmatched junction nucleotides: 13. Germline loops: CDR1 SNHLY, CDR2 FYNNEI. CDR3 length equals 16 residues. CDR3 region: CASKALTGGKGYGYTF. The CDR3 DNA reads TGTGCCAGCAAAGCGCTGACAGGGGGCAAGGGGTATGGCTACACCTTC.